The 32 T cell receptor beta chains given below trace back to one sample, sequenced in a study of memory CD4+ T cells and cytomegalovirus serostatus. Measured with immunoSEQ multiplex PCR; TCRdb has only the in-frame clones, and not every one. The sample comprises tens of thousands of clones, 79% of which are singletons, and approximately 0.8% rests with the top ten. The sort gate was single viable CD3+CD4+CD8-CD45RO+ cells for memory CD4+ T cells. The sequenced sample was memory CD4+ T cells from blood. Receptors originate from an adult in good health and CMV-seronegative.

This chain joins TRBV7-8 and TRBJ1-5; 8 bases agree with TRBD1. The germline V gene has CDR1 SGHVS and CDR2 FQNEAQ. V shed 2 bases and J 6 bases; nucleotides not matched to a gene: 9. The CDR3 sequence is 16 residues long. This chain's CDR3 is CASSLQGQGRFQPQHF. CDR3 in DNA: TGTGCCAGCAGCTTACAAGGACAGGGACGGTTTCAGCCCCAGCATTTT.

This rearrangement joins TRBV18 to TRBJ1-1, with a possible D match to TRBD1 (6 bases). The CDR3 consists of 17 residues. Trimming took 2 bases from V and 1 from J, leaving 17 bases between them. Germline lookup yields CDR1 KGHSH and CDR2 LQKENI. CDR3 amino acids: CASSPGSGGAANTEAFF. The DNA of the CDR3 is TGTGCCAGCTCACCAGGGTCGGGGGGGGCGGCGAACACTGAAGCTTTCTTT.

There are a few counts of this clone. This chain joins TRBV5-1 and TRBJ2-3, with a weak D call TRBD2 (6 bases). V was trimmed by 0 bases and J by 7 bases, leaving 15 bases between them. This CDR3 comprises 15 residues. Germline loops: CDR1 SGHRS, CDR2 YFSETQ. CDR3 bases: TGCGCCAGCAGCTTGGATGGGGGGACCTTTAATACGCAGTATTTT. This translates into CASSLDGGTFNTQYF.

V usage is TRBV15 and J usage is TRBJ1-5; D remains unclear. The germline CDR1 and CDR2 sequences are LNHNV and YYDKDF (reference sequence). With 1 base removed from V and 2 bases from J, the gap between germline ends came to 12 bases. This CDR3 comprises 16 residues. CDR3: CATSRGLGLGNQPQHF. In nucleotides, the CDR3 is TGTGCCACCAGCAGAGGCTTGGGTTTAGGCAATCAGCCCCAGCATTTT.

The genes are TRBV19 and TRBJ1-4; maybe TRBD1 (5 bases). V dropped 4 bases and J dropped 8 bases, with 14 bases sitting between them. CDR1 and CDR2 from the germline V gene are LNHDA and SQIVND (reference sequence). The CDR3 sequence is 14 residues long. The CDR3 DNA is TGTGCCAGTAGTAAGGACGGGGCGCGAGAAAAACTGTTTTTT. This translates into CASSKDGAREKLFF.

The V gene is TRBV15, the J gene TRBJ2-1; D gene unclear. Germline values: CDR1 LNHNV, CDR2 YYDKDF (reference sequence). The CDR3 runs 11 residues. V shed 5 bases and J shed 10 bases, with 9 bases lying between them. The CDR3 here is CATSGSGEQFF. CDR3 DNA: TGTGCCACCAGCGGCTCCGGGGAGCAGTTCTTC.

The chain joins TRBV19 to TRBJ2-3, with TRBD2 matching 7 bases. Per germline, CDR1 LNHDA and CDR2 SQIVND (reference sequence). This CDR3 comprises 15 residues. Unmatched junction bases numbered 11, after V lost 5 bases and J lost 6 bases. Here the CDR3 DNA reads TGTGCCAGTAGTCGGGAGGAGCTCGGATCGGATACGCAGTATTTT. Translation: CASSREELGSDTQYF.

This clone was seen once. The CDR3 is CSVVGGATDTQYF. In nucleotides, the CDR3 is TGCAGCGTTGTAGGTGGGGCCACAGATACGCAGTATTTT. The chain employs TRBV29-1 and TRBJ2-3; possibly TRBD1 for D (5 bases). Trimming took off 4 bases at V and 2 bases at J, with 10 bases between the two ends. This CDR3 comprises 13 residues. Germline-derived CDR1 and CDR2 are SQVTM and ANQGSEA.

The V and J genes are TRBV2 and TRBJ2-1; D may be TRBD1 (5 bases). V lost 4 bases and J lost 2, with 12 bases in between. The germline gives CDR1 SNHLY, CDR2 FYNNEI. The CDR3 length is 15 residues. CDR3 region: CASSGSREAYNEQFF. The CDR3 DNA is TGTGCCAGCAGTGGATCCAGGGAAGCCTACAATGAGCAGTTCTTC.

The rearrangement joins TRBV5-6 to TRBJ1-4; maybe TRBD1 (5 bases). V was shortened by 1 base and J by 7 bases, with 14 bases between the two germline ends. The length of the CDR3 is 15 residues. Germline lookup yields CDR1 SGHDT and CDR2 YYEEEE. The CDR3 protein is CASSLRTPRTEKLFF. The CDR3, as DNA: TGTGCCAGCAGCTTGAGGACACCCAGGACTGAAAAACTGTTTTTT.

This clone appeared a few times. Its ends do not fully match the called genes, so a read error is possible. The CDR3 nucleotides read TGTGCTAGCAGCTTAGTTCCGGGACAGGGGACAACAAACACCGGGGAGCTGTTTTTT. It encodes CASSLVPGQGTTNTGELFF. The chain has TRBV7-7 and TRBJ2-2; 10 nucleotides match TRBD1. The CDR3 is 19 amino acids. The germline gives CDR1 SSHAT, CDR2 FNYEAQ (reference sequence). The whole variable domain, remainder taken from reference TRBV7-7 and TRBJ2-2, is GAGVSQSPRYKVTKRGQDVTLRCDPISSHATLYWYQQALGQGPEFLTYFNYEAQPDKSGLPSDRFSAERPEGSISTLTIQRTEQRDSAMYRCASSLVPGQGTTNTGELFFGEGSRLTVL.

V gene TRBV6-5 combines with J gene TRBJ2-5; D ambiguous. Germline V lookup: CDR1 MNHEY, CDR2 SVGAGI. The germline V and J ends were trimmed by 8 bases and 2 bases, with 12 bases remaining between them. This CDR3 is built from 13 residues. The CDR3 sequence is CASAFVLQETQYF. For the CDR3, the DNA is TGTGCCAGCGCCTTCGTCCTTCAAGAGACCCAGTACTTC.

CDR3 sequence reads: CASSEYGFRGDEKLFF. The DNA of the CDR3 is TGTGCCAGCAGTGAATACGGCTTTCGGGGGGATGAAAAACTGTTTTTT. The J gene is TRBJ1-4, the V gene TRBV25-1, with D possibly matching TRBD1 (5 bases). The CDR3 loop spans 16 amino acids. Per germline, CDR1 MGHDK and CDR2 SYGVNS. V was pared by 0 bases and J by 6 bases, with 14 bases between. The whole variable domain, filled in from reference TRBV25-1 and TRBJ1-4, reads EADIYQTPRYLVIGTGKKITLECSQTMGHDKMYWYQQDPGMELHLIHYSYGVNSTEKGDLSSESTVSRIRTEHFPLTLESARPSHTSQYLCASSEYGFRGDEKLFFGSGTQLSVL.

V is TRBV19 and J is TRBJ1-1; a weak D match, TRBD1 (5 bases). In germline, CDR1 is LNHDA, CDR2 SQIVND (reference sequence). V gave up 2 bases and J gave up 1 base, with 17 bases separating them. The CDR3 sequence is 17 residues long. CDR3 in DNA: TGTGCCAGTAGTATAATGCCTGACAGCAACTGGAACACTGAAGCTTTCTTT. Its translation is CASSIMPDSNWNTEAFF.

V and J are TRBV19 and TRBJ2-2, with 10 positions matching TRBD1. The germline gives CDR1 LNHDA, CDR2 SQIVND (reference sequence). With V trimmed by 5 bases and J by 5 bases, 8 bases remained unmatched. This CDR3 has 16 residues. The DNA of the CDR3 is TGTGCCAGTAGTGGGCGACAGGGGGCTCGAACCGGGGAGCTGTTTTTT. Protein sequence: CASSGRQGARTGELFF.

The V and J genes are TRBV7-9 and TRBJ2-3; 9 bases fit TRBD2. The J segment lost 6 bases and the V segment lost 8 bases, leaving 18 bases of the junction unmatched. Germline values: CDR1 SEHNR, CDR2 FQNEAQ (reference sequence). CDR3 length: 17 residues. CDR3 sequence: CASGGTGTSRFRDTQYF. The CDR3 nucleotides are TGTGCCAGCGGAGGAACCGGGACTAGCCGTTTCAGGGATACGCAGTATTTT.

This rearrangement joins TRBV30 to TRBJ1-1; the match to TRBD1 covers 10 bases. Germline loops: CDR1 GTSNPN, CDR2 SVGIG (reference sequence). With 5 bases clipped from V and 3 bases from J, the junction kept 3 bases outside the gene matches. CDR3 size: 13 residues. CDR3 loop: CAWDRGLDTEAFF. The CDR3 coding sequence is TGTGCCTGGGACAGGGGGCTTGACACTGAAGCTTTCTTT.

This clone has more than one count but fewer than ten. The V and J genes are TRBV10-2 and TRBJ2-6; a possible D gene is TRBD1 (5 bases). The ends were cut back, 4 bases at V and 0 bases at J, with 7 bases in the middle. Germline CDR1 is WSHSY and CDR2 is SAAADI. This CDR3 has 15 residues. The CDR3 loop is CASSGGYSGANVLTF. CDR3 nucleotide sequence: TGCGCCAGCAGTGGGGGCTACTCTGGGGCCAACGTCCTGACTTTC.

The V gene is TRBV5-1, the J gene TRBJ2-2; 7 bases map to TRBD1. CDR3 length: 14 amino acids. Germline trimming cut 0 bases from V and 9 bases from J; bases unmatched to any gene: 5. Germline assignment: CDR1 SGHRS and CDR2 YFSETQ. CDR3 DNA sequence: TGCGCCAGCAGCTTGGACAGGGGCCCTAGGGAGCTGTTTTTT. This encodes CASSLDRGPRELFF.

In its sample, this clone was seen once. V usage is TRBV30 and J usage is TRBJ1-1; a possible D gene is TRBD1 (5 bases). The CDR3 is made up of 13 amino acids. V was pared by 1 base and J by 5 bases, with 11 bases between. Germline V lookup: CDR1 GTSNPN, CDR2 SVGIG (reference sequence). CDR3 bases: TGTGCCTGGAGTGAGCAGGGTCTTACTGAAGCTTTCTTT. The encoded protein is CAWSEQGLTEAFF.

CDR3 sequence (DNA): TGTGCCAGCAGCTCCAGGGTCTATTTCACAGATACGCAGTATTTT. Amino acids: CASSSRVYFTDTQYF. V and J are TRBV7-9 and TRBJ2-3, with D tentatively TRBD1 (5 bases). The V gene lost 4 bases and the J gene lost 2 bases, with 13 bases spanning the gap. This CDR3 comprises 15 residues. Per germline, CDR1 SEHNR and CDR2 FQNEAQ (reference sequence).

The V and J genes are TRBV5-4 and TRBJ2-7; no definite D call. The CDR3 runs to 14 residues. Trimming removed 0 bases from V and 7 bases from J, with 14 bases in between. Germline V lookup: CDR1 SGHNT, CDR2 YYREEE (reference sequence). CDR3 residues: CASSLAGQVWEQYF. DNA of the CDR3: TGTGCCAGCAGCTTGGCCGGGCAGGTGTGGGAGCAGTACTTC.

The chain joins TRBV7-9 to TRBJ1-2; D unclear. V was shortened by 1 base and J by 8 bases, with 14 bases between the two germline ends. The CDR3 totals 14 residues. Germline CDR1 SEHNR, CDR2 FQNEAQ (reference sequence). CDR3 residues: CASSLVQGFNGYTF. In DNA, the CDR3 is TGTGCCAGCAGCTTAGTGCAAGGGTTCAACGGCTACACCTTC.

The V call is TRBV6-1, the J call TRBJ1-2; D ambiguous. The CDR3 sequence is 13 residues long. V dropped 6 bases and J dropped 3 bases, with 11 bases sitting between them. Germline V gene lookup returns CDR1 MNHNS and CDR2 SASEGT. CDR3 sequence reads: CASSQRVDYGYTF. The CDR3 nucleotides read TGTGCCAGCAGCCAAAGGGTAGACTATGGCTACACCTTC.

This CDR3 is CASRGTDTEAFF. The CDR3 DNA follows: TGTGCCAGCAGGGGGACAGACACTGAAGCTTTCTTT. V is TRBV6-5 and J is TRBJ1-1; 7 bases map to TRBD1. Germline loops: CDR1 MNHEY, CDR2 SVGAGI. There are 12 residues in the CDR3. The V segment lost 6 bases and the J segment 3 bases; nucleotides outside the gene matches: 1.

V gene TRBV6-5 combines with J gene TRBJ2-7; no clear D gene. Germline-derived CDR1 and CDR2 are MNHEY and SVGAGI. V was trimmed by 0 bases and J by 2 bases, leaving 11 bases between them. The CDR3 has 15 amino acids. The CDR3 here is CASSYSNSPAYEQYF. The DNA for the CDR3 is TGTGCCAGCAGTTACTCGAACTCACCCGCCTACGAGCAGTACTTC.

Concerning this clone: An end of the junction differs from the germline gene, which may be a read error. The chain combines TRBV7-2 with TRBJ1-5, with a weak D call TRBD1 (5 bases). CDR1 and CDR2 (germline): SGHTA, FQGNSA. This CDR3 contains 14 residues. Written as DNA, the CDR3 is TGTGCCAGCAGTTTAGGGGCAGGGCCTCAGCCCCAGCATTTT. Amino acids: CASSLGAGPQPQHF. Full variable domain (missing parts from reference TRBV7-2 and TRBJ1-5): GAGVSQSPSNKVTEKGKDVELRCDPISGHTALYWYRQSLGQGLEFLIYFQGNSAPDKSGLPSDRFSAERTGGSVSTLTIQRTQQEDSAVYLCASSLGAGPQPQHFGDGTRLSIL.

The CDR3 coding sequence is TGCGCCAGCAGCCCGAGGGGTTTTTACACTGAAGCTTTCTTT. This codes for CASSPRGFYTEAFF. The chain links TRBV5-1 to TRBJ1-1; TRBD1 is a possible D gene (5 bases). The germline V gene has CDR1 SGHRS and CDR2 YFSETQ. V shed 4 bases and J shed 3 bases, with 13 bases lying between them. This CDR3 spans 14 amino acids. Full variable domain (rest looked up from reference TRBV5-1 and TRBJ1-1): KAGVTQTPRYLIKTRGQQVTLSCSPISGHRSVSWYQQTPGQGLQFLFEYFSETQRNKGNFPGRFSGRQFSNSRSEMNVSTLELGDSALYLCASSPRGFYTEAFFGQGTRLTVV.

This chain uses TRBV19 with TRBJ1-5, with D hard to call. V was shortened by 6 bases and J by 0 bases, with 9 bases between the two germline ends. From germline, CDR1 is LNHDA and CDR2 SQIVND (reference sequence). The CDR3 is 14 amino acids. The CDR3 protein is CASSRASSNQPQHF. In DNA, the CDR3 is TGTGCCAGTAGCCGGGCAAGTAGCAATCAGCCCCAGCATTTT.

The chain links TRBV6-6 to TRBJ2-3, with unresolved D. The V end lost 0 bases, the J end lost 0 bases, and 7 bases lay between the germline ends. CDR1 is MNHNY, CDR2 SVGAGI, per germline (reference sequence). The CDR3 length is 15 residues. For the CDR3, the DNA is TGTGCCAGCAGTTACTCTGGGTTAAGCACAGATACGCAGTATTTT. This encodes CASSYSGLSTDTQYF.

The V call is TRBV4-1, the J call TRBJ1-1; the D gene is possibly TRBD1 (6 bases). V dropped 3 bases and J dropped 2 bases, with 22 bases sitting between them. Germline-derived CDR1 and CDR2 are MGHRA and YSYEKL. This CDR3 has 18 amino acids. The CDR3 sequence: CASSHKIEQGGLNTEAFF. The CDR3 DNA reads TGCGCCAGCAGCCATAAGATAGAACAGGGAGGGTTAAACACTGAAGCTTTCTTT.

The CDR3 loop reads CASSQDPGGQYYF. The DNA of the CDR3 is TGCGCCAGCAGCCAAGATCCCGGCGGACAGTACTACTTC. V usage is TRBV4-3 and J usage is TRBJ2-4; TRBD1 is a possible D gene (6 bases). The CDR3 contains 13 residues. V lost 0 bases, J lost 16 bases, and 16 bases lay in between. The germline CDR1 and CDR2 sequences are LGHNA and YSLEER.